One and the same sample provided the 5 T cell receptor beta chains below, sequenced in a study of T-cell memory formation after mild COVID-19. Each CDR3 protein is one row after TCRdb ran MiXCR on the 5' RACE reads. This sample has roughly 180,000 distinct CDR3 sequences, with around 18% found just once. The sample consisted of PBMCs or a T cell subset sorted from them (not recorded which). The receptor set was obtained from a man younger than 35 who had mild COVID-19 (a few samples of this study predate the infection). Cell type and time point are not known.

The chain links TRBV20-1 to TRBJ2-7; D may match TRBD1 or TRBD2 (6 bases each). V was pared by 2 bases and J by 3 bases, with 11 bases between. The CDR3 consists of 13 residues. CDR1 DFQATT and CDR2 SNEGSKA come from the germline V gene (reference sequence). CDR3 nucleotide sequence: TGCAGTGCTAGATTCGGAGGGGGCTACGAGCAGTACTTC. Translated: CSARFGGGYEQYF.

This chain uses TRBV5-1 with TRBJ2-7; possibly TRBD2 for D (6 bases). CDR3 length: 14 residues. V lost 4 bases to trimming and J lost 5 bases, with 16 bases between them. Germline values: CDR1 SGHRS, CDR2 YFSETQ. The CDR3 reads CASSQSGFLNEQYF. The CDR3 nucleotides are TGCGCCAGCAGCCAAAGCGGGTTCCTAAACGAGCAGTACTTC. Using reference TRBV5-1 and TRBJ2-7 for the parts outside the CDR3, the full variable domain is KAGVTQTPRYLIKTRGQQVTLSCSPISGHRSVSWYQQTPGQGLQFLFEYFSETQRNKGNFPGRFSGRQFSNSRSEMNVSTLELGDSALYLCASSQSGFLNEQYFGPGTRLTVT.

This clonotype occurred a few times. The chain has TRBV7-2 and TRBJ2-1; D assignment may be TRBD1 or TRBD2 (5 bases each). Germline V gene lookup returns CDR1 SGHTA and CDR2 FQGNSA. The CDR3 extends over 15 amino acids. V lost 5 bases and J 5 bases, leaving 16 bases between the germline ends. The DNA of the CDR3 is TGTGCCAGCAGCCGAACCCGGGACGTAAACAATGAGCAGTTCTTC. It yields the protein CASSRTRDVNNEQFF.

This clonotype turned up a few times. The J gene is TRBJ2-7, the V gene TRBV5-1; 10 nucleotides match TRBD1. There are 16 residues in the CDR3. Germline V gives CDR1 SGHRS, CDR2 YFSETQ. The ends lost 3 bases at V and 2 bases at J; junction bases unmatched: 8. The CDR3 sequence is CASSSTHGQGAYEQYF. In nucleotides, the CDR3 is TGCGCCAGCAGCTCCACCCACGGACAGGGGGCCTACGAGCAGTACTTC. The complete variable domain, with remaining parts taken from reference TRBV5-1 and TRBJ2-7, reads KAGVTQTPRYLIKTRGQQVTLSCSPISGHRSVSWYQQTPGQGLQFLFEYFSETQRNKGNFPGRFSGRQFSNSRSEMNVSTLELGDSALYLCASSSTHGQGAYEQYFGPGTRLTVT.

V usage is TRBV20-1 and J usage is TRBJ1-6, with D uncertain. This CDR3 is 13 amino acids long. V was shortened by 6 bases and J by 10 bases, with 16 bases between the two germline ends. Germline V gene lookup returns CDR1 DFQATT and CDR2 SNEGSKA (reference sequence). The CDR3 DNA sequence: TGCAGTGCCAATCAGGACCGGGAGTCACCCCTCCACTTT. As protein: CSANQDRESPLHF.